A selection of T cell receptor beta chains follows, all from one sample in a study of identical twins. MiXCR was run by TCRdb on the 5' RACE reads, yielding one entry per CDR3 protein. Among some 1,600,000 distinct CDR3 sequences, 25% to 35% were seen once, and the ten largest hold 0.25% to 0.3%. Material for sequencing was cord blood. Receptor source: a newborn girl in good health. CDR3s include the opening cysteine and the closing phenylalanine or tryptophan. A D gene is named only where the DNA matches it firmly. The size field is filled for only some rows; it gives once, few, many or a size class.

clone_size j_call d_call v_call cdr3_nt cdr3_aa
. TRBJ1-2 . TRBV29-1 TGCAGCACTTATTTAGCCGGGGTTTATGGCTACACCTTC CSTYLAGVYGYTF
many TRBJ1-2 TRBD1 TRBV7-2 TGTGCCAGCAGCTTAGACAGGGACAGAGGCTACACCTTC CASSLDRDRGYTF
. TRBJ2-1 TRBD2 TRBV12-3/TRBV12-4 TGTGCCAGCAGTTCAGATCCGGGACTAGCGGTTAAGCAGTTCTTC CASSSDPGLAVKQFF
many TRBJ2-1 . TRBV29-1 TGCAGCGTTTATTCCGGAAGGGATGAGCAGTTCTTC CSVYSGRDEQFF
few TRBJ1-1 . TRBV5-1 TGCGCCAGCAGCTTGGGGTTGACAGGGAACACTGAAGCTTTCTTT CASSLGLTGNTEAFF
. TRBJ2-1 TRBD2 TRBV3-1 TGTGCCAGCAGCCAAGTCGAGACTAGCGGATCAGGAGAGCAGTTCTTC CASSQVETSGSGEQFF
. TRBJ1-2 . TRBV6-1 TGTGCCAGCAGCGCCGGGACGGAGGCCTATGGCTACACCTTC CASSAGTEAYGYTF
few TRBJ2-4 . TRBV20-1 TGCAGTGCTAGAGATGTACTAGAGGTAGCCAAAAACATTCAGTACTTC CSARDVLEVAKNIQYF
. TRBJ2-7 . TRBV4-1 TGCGCCAGCAGCCAAGTAGGCTTAGGATCGTACGAGCAGTACTTC CASSQVGLGSYEQYF
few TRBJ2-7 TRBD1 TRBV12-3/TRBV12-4 TGTGCCAGCAGTTTAGGGAGGGACAGGGTGTCCGAGCAGTACTTC CASSLGRDRVSEQYF
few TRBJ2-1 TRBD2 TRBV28 TGTGCCAGCAGTTCCATAGGACTAGCGGGAGGACGTGAGCAGTTCTTC CASSSIGLAGGREQFF
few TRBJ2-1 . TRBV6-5 TGTGCCAGCAGTTATGGCTGGGTCTCCTACAATGAGCAGTTCTTC CASSYGWVSYNEQFF
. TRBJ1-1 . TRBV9 TGTGCCAGCAGCGTAGGCCAAACAAACACTGAAGCTTTCTTT CASSVGQTNTEAFF
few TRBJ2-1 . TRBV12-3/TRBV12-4 TGTGCCAGCAGCTGGGGAGCGGGTACCAATGAGCAGTTCTTC CASSWGAGTNEQFF
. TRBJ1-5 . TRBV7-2 TGTGCCAGCAGCTTAGTGGACTATAGCAATCAGCCCCAGCATTTT CASSLVDYSNQPQHF
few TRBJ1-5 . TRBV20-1 TGCAGTGCTAGAGATCCGGGAAATAGCAATCAGCCCCAGCATTTT CSARDPGNSNQPQHF